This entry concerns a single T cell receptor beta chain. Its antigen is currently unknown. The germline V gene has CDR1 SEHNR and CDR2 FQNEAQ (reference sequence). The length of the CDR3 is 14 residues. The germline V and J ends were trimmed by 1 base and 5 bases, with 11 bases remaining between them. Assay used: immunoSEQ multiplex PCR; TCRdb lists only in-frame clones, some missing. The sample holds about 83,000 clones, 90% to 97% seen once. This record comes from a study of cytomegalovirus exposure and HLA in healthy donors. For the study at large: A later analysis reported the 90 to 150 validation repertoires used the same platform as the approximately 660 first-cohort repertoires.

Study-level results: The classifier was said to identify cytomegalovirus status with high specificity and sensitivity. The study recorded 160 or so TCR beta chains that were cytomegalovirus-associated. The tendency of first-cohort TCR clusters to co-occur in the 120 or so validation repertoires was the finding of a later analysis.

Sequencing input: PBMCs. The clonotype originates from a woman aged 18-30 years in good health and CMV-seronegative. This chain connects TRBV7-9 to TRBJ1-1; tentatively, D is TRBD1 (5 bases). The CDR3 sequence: CASSLGGDRTEAFF. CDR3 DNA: TGTGCCAGCAGCTTAGGGGGGGATAGGACTGAAGCTTTCTTT.